Below, 18 T cell receptor beta chains from the same sample are listed, as sequenced in a study of response to subunit inactivated influenza vaccine. TCRdb re-called the RT-PCR reads with MiXCR, one entry per CDR3 protein. The profile covers approximately 520,000 distinct CDR3 sequences, with around 25% appearing a single time and approximately 2% taken by the ten largest. Sequencing used CD4+ T cells sorted from PBMCs, obtained around 5 days after vaccination. The receptors were sampled from a man aged 50-60 years who received an inactivated influenza vaccine.

A few counts support this clonotype. The chain uses TRBV5-5 and TRBJ2-2; tentative D call: TRBD2 (6 bases). Trimming shortened V by 6 bases and J by 5 bases, and 20 bases separated the two germline ends. The CDR3 is 16 amino acids. Germline CDR1 and CDR2: SGHKS and YYEKEE (reference sequence). CDR3 region: CASTPFRGSLTGELFF. The CDR3 DNA sequence: TGTGCCAGCACCCCTTTCCGGGGGTCTTTGACCGGGGAGCTGTTTTTT. The complete variable domain, with remaining parts taken from reference TRBV5-5 and TRBJ2-2, reads DAGVTQSPTHLIKTRGQQVTLRCSPISGHKSVSWYQQVLGQGPQFIFQYYEKEERGRGNFPDRFSARQFPNYSSELNVNALLLGDSALYLCASTPFRGSLTGELFFGEGSRLTVL.

This sequence joins TRBV4-2 and TRBJ2-7, with TRBD2 as a possible D gene (5 bases). V was clipped by 0 bases and J by 4 bases, with 13 bases between them. Germline V CDR1 and CDR2: LGHNA, YNFKEQ. This CDR3 is 15 amino acids long. CDR3 coding DNA: TGTGCCAGCAGCCAAGAACCCCAGCGGACTTACGAGCAGTACTTC. Translated: CASSQEPQRTYEQYF.

In its sample, this clonotype was seen a few times. The chain recombines TRBV4-3 with TRBJ2-3; D might be TRBD1 (5 bases). V was shortened by 6 bases and J by 5 bases, with 15 bases between the two germline ends. This CDR3 is 14 amino acids long. CDR1 LGHNA and CDR2 YSLEER come from the germline V gene. The CDR3 is CASSRLSGIDTQYF. CDR3 DNA: TGCGCCAGCAGTCGACTCTCAGGGATAGATACGCAGTATTTT.

The chain employs TRBV5-1 and TRBJ1-4, with D uncertain. Germline assignment: CDR1 SGHRS and CDR2 YFSETQ. There are 13 residues in the CDR3. Trimming cost V 0 bases and J 14 bases, with 14 bases left between them. The CDR3 region is CASSLAGRSGLFF. In DNA form, the CDR3 reads TGCGCCAGCAGCTTGGCCGGGAGGAGCGGCCTGTTTTTT.

Details on this clonotype: It is likely a read error, because the conserved phenylalanine at the end of the CDR3 is missing. It is unclear where the CDR3 begins or ends on the DNA, so no DNA is shown, and the CDR3 is as TCRdb lists it. The CDR3 here is CSVDSRAGHFA. V and J are TRBV29-1 and TRBJ1-1. Germline loops: CDR1 SQVTM, CDR2 ANQGSEA. The CDR3 length equals 11 residues, ends included.

In its sample, this clonotype was seen a few times. This rearrangement joins TRBV20-1 to TRBJ2-1, with D tentatively TRBD2 (6 bases). Between the trimmed V and J ends, which lost 5 bases and 7 bases, there was a span of 21 bases. The CDR3 contains 15 residues. CDR1 is DFQATT and CDR2 is SNEGSKA in the germline V gene (reference sequence). Written as DNA, the CDR3 is TGCAGTGCTTCGCGCGGGGCTAGATCCGGTAATGAGCAGTTCTTC. Translating gives CSASRGARSGNEQFF.

The chain joins TRBV6-5 to TRBJ1-2, with TRBD1 matching 8 bases. The CDR3 is 15 amino acids. CDR1 is MNHEY, CDR2 SVGAGI, per germline. The V segment lost 3 bases and the J segment 3 bases; nucleotides outside the gene matches: 6. This CDR3 is CASSYRAGGDYGYTF. CDR3 sequence (DNA): TGTGCCAGCAGTTATAGGGCAGGGGGCGACTATGGCTACACCTTC.

The chain uses TRBV7-2 and TRBJ2-7, with 12 bases identical to TRBD2. This CDR3 has 15 amino acids. The germline gives CDR1 SGHTA, CDR2 FQGNSA. V gave up 4 bases and J gave up 4 bases; unmatched junction bases: 5. CDR3 bases: TGTGCCAGCAGCTCCACTAGCGGGGGGAAGTACGAGCAGTACTTC. Translating it yields CASSSTSGGKYEQYF.

In its sample, this clonotype was seen many times. This chain connects TRBV12-3 or TRBV12-4 to TRBJ2-1; 9 nucleotides agree with TRBD2. The V gene end was trimmed by 6 bases and the J gene end by 5 bases; junction bases not matched to a gene: 8. The length of the CDR3 is 15 residues. The CDR3 DNA reads as TGTGCCAGCAGGTTGACTAGCGGCGGAAACAATGAGCAGTTCTTC. Translating gives CASRLTSGGNNEQFF.

This chain uses TRBV6-5 with TRBJ2-3; 12 nucleotides line up with TRBD2. Losses at the gene ends were 4 bases for V and 2 bases for J; bases not matched to a gene: 7. The CDR3 sequence is 17 residues long. Germline V gene data show CDR1 as MNHEY and CDR2 as SVGAGI. CDR3 in DNA: TGTGCCAGCAGTTCCCACCTAGCGGGGGGGTTCACAGATACGCAGTATTTT. It codes for CASSSHLAGGFTDTQYF.

The rearrangement links TRBV29-1 to TRBJ1-1; D gene uncertain. This CDR3 has 10 amino acids. The germline CDR1 and CDR2 sequences are SQVTM and ANQGSEA. The V end was cut by 0 bases, the J end by 9 bases, with 5 bases between. In nucleotides, the CDR3 is TGCAGCGTTGAAGAGACCCAAGCTTTCTTT. Translated: CSVEETQAFF.

This clonotype was recorded a few times. The chain recombines TRBV7-9 with TRBJ2-2, with 10 bases aligning to TRBD1. This CDR3 has 17 residues. V dropped 6 bases and J dropped 2; count of bases not matched to a gene: 9. Germline V gene lookup returns CDR1 SEHNR and CDR2 FQNEAQ (reference sequence). CDR3 residues: CASRPDRGRFNTGELFF. CDR3 nucleotide sequence: TGTGCCAGCAGGCCTGACAGGGGGCGATTCAACACCGGGGAGCTGTTTTTT.

Only a few counts were recorded for this clonotype. V and J are TRBV20-1 and TRBJ2-3; D unresolved. The CDR3 extends over 15 amino acids. The V and J ends lost 3 bases and 2 bases respectively, with 15 bases between them. The germline CDR1 and CDR2 sequences are DFQATT and SNEGSKA (reference sequence). The DNA of the CDR3 is TGCAGTGCTAGCTCCGGGTCAACCCTCACAGATACGCAGTATTTT. Amino acids: CSASSGSTLTDTQYF.

This clonotype was recorded many times. The CDR3 DNA follows: TGTGCCGCAAGGACAGGACCAGATACGCAGTATTTT. Translation gives CAARTGPDTQYF. The chain carries TRBV10-3 and TRBJ2-3, with 7 bases lining up with TRBD1. In germline, CDR1 is ENHRY, CDR2 SYGVKD. With 11 bases clipped from V and 4 bases from J, the junction kept 6 bases outside the gene matches. The CDR3 consists of 12 residues.

The chain joins TRBV5-1 to TRBJ2-1; 15 nucleotides match TRBD2. Germline trimming cut 4 bases from V and 7 bases from J; bases unmatched to any gene: 9. The germline V gene has CDR1 SGHRS and CDR2 YFSETQ. CDR3 size: 17 residues. This CDR3 reads CASSRTSGRALVNEQFF. The CDR3 bases are TGCGCCAGCAGCCGGACTAGCGGGAGGGCCCTGGTAAATGAGCAGTTCTTC. Full variable domain (rest looked up from reference TRBV5-1 and TRBJ2-1): KAGVTQTPRYLIKTRGQQVTLSCSPISGHRSVSWYQQTPGQGLQFLFEYFSETQRNKGNFPGRFSGRQFSNSRSEMNVSTLELGDSALYLCASSRTSGRALVNEQFFGPGTRLTVL.

In its sample, this clonotype was seen a few times. V and J are TRBV6-5 and TRBJ2-1; 10 bases match TRBD2. This CDR3 spans 15 amino acids. J gave up 8 bases and V 3 bases, and 7 bases lay outside the gene matches. In germline, CDR1 is MNHEY, CDR2 SVGAGI. CDR3 residues: CASSYSAGGVDEQFF. The CDR3 region has the DNA TGTGCCAGCAGTTATTCAGCGGGAGGGGTGGATGAGCAGTTCTTC.

This chain uses TRBV6-2 or TRBV6-3 with TRBJ2-6; 8 bases align to TRBD1. The CDR3 loop spans 15 amino acids. Germline assignment: CDR1 MNHEY and CDR2 SVGEGT. The junction had 4 bases not matched to a gene; V was cut back by 5 bases and J by 4 bases. CDR3 in DNA: TGTGCCAGCAGTGGACAGGGTTGGGGGGCCAACGTCCTGACTTTC. Its translation is CASSGQGWGANVLTF.

This clonotype was seen more than once but under ten times. This chain links TRBV7-9 with TRBJ2-1; no clear D. CDR1 SEHNR and CDR2 FQNEAQ come from the germline V gene (reference sequence). The V gene lost 1 base and the J gene lost 5 bases, with 6 bases spanning the gap. This CDR3 has 13 residues. As DNA, the CDR3 is TGTGCCAGCAGCTTAGGTCAGGACAATGAGCAGTTCTTC. This sequence encodes CASSLGQDNEQFF.